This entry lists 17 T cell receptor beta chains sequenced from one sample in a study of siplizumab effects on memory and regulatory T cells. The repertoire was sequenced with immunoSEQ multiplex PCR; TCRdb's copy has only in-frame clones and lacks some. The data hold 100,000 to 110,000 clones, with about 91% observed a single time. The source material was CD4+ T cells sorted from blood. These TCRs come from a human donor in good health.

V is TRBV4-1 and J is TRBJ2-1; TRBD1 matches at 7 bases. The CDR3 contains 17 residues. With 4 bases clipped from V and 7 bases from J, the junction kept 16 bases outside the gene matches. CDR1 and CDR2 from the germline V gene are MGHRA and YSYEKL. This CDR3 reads CASSLYSTGSIWNEQFF. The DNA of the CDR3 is TGCGCCAGCAGCCTTTATTCGACAGGGTCTATTTGGAATGAGCAGTTCTTC.

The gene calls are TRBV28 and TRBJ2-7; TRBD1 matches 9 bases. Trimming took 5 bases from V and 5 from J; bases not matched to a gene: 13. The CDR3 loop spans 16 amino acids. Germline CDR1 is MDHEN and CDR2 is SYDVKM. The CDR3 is CASSPRPGTGPDEQYF. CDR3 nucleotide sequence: TGTGCCAGCAGTCCGCGTCCCGGGACAGGGCCTGACGAGCAGTACTTC.

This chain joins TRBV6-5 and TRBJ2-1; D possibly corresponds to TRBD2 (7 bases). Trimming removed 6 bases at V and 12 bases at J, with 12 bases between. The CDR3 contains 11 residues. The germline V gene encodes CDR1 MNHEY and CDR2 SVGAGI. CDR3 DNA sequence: TGTGCCAGCAGACGGGGGGCAGTGCAGTTCTTC. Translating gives CASRRGAVQFF.

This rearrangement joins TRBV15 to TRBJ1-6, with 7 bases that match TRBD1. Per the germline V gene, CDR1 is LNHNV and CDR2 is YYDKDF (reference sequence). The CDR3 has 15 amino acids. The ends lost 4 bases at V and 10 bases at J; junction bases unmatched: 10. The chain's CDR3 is CATSTLRQGNSPLHF. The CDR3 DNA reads TGTGCCACCAGCACATTACGACAGGGTAACTCACCCCTCCACTTT.

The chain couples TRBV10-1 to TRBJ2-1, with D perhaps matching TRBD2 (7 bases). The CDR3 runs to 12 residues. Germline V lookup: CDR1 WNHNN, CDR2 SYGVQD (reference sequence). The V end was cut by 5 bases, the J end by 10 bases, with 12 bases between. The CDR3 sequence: CASSRGADEQFF. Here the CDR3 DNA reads TGCGCCAGCAGTCGGGGGGCAGACGAGCAGTTCTTC.

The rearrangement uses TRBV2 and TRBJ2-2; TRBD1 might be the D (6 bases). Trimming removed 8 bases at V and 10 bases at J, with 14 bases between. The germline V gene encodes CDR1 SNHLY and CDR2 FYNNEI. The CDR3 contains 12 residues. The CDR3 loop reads CASGRGSVELFF. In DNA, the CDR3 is TGTGCCAGCGGAAGGGGGAGCGTGGAGCTGTTTTTT.

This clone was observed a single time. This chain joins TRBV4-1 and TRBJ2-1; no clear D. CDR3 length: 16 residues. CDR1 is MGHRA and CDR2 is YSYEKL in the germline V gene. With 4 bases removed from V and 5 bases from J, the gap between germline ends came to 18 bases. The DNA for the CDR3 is TGCGCCAGCAGCCCCCTCGCGAGGCAAAGGGACAATGAGCAGTTCTTC. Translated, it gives CASSPLARQRDNEQFF.

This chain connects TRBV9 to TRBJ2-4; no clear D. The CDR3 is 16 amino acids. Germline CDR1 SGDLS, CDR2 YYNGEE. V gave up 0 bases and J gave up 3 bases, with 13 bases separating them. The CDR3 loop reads CASSVGPAWDKNIQYF. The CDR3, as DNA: TGTGCCAGCAGCGTAGGTCCGGCCTGGGACAAAAACATTCAGTACTTC.

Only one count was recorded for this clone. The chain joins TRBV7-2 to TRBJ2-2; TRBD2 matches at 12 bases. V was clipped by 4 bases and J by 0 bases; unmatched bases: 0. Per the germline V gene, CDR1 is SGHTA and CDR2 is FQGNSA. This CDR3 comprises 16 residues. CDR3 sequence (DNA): TGTGCCAGCAGCTGGACTAGCGGGGCGAACACCGGGGAGCTGTTTTTT. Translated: CASSWTSGANTGELFF.

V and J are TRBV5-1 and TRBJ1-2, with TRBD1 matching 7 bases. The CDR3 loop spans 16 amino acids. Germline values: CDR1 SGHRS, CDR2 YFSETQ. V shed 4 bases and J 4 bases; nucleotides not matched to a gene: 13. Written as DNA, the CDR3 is TGCGCCAGCAGCGACGAACAGGGGACGAAGGGCTATGGCTACACCTTC. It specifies CASSDEQGTKGYGYTF.

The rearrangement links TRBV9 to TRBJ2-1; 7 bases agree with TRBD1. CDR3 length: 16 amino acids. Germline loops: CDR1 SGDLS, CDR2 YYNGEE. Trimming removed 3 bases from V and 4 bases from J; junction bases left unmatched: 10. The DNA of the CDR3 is TGTGCCAGCAGCGCCATACAGGGGTCACATTACAATGAGCAGTTCTTC. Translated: CASSAIQGSHYNEQFF.

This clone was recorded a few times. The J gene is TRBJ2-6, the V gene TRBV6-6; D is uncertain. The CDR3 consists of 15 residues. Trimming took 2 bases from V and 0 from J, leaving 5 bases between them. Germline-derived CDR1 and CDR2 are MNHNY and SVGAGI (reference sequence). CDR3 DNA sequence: TGTGCCAGCAGTTACCTAAACTCTGGGGCCAACGTCCTGACTTTC. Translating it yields CASSYLNSGANVLTF.

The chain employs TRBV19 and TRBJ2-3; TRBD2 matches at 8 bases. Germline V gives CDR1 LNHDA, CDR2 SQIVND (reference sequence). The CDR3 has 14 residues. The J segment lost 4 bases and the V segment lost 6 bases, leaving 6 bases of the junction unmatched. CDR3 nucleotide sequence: TGTGCCAGTAGCCTAGCGGGCTTTCCAGATACGCAGTATTTT. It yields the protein CASSLAGFPDTQYF.

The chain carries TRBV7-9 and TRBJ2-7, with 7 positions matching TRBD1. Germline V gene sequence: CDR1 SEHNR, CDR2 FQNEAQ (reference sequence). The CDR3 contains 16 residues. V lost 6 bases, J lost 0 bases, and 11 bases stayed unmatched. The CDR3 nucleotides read TGTGCCAGCAGTCGAACCGGGACAGCCTTCTCCTACGAGCAGTACTTC. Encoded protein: CASSRTGTAFSYEQYF.

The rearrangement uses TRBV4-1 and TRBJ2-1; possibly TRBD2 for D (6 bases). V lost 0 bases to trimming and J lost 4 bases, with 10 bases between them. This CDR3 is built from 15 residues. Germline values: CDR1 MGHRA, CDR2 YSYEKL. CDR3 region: CASSQELAAYNEQFF. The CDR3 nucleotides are TGCGCCAGCAGCCAAGAACTAGCAGCTTACAATGAGCAGTTCTTC.

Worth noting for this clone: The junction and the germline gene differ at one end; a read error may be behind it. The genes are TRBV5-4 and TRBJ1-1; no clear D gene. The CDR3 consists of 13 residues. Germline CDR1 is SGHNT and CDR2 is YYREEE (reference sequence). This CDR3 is CASRPSPNAEAFF. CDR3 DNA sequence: TGTGCCAGCAGACCAAGCCCGAACGCTGAAGCTTTCTTT.

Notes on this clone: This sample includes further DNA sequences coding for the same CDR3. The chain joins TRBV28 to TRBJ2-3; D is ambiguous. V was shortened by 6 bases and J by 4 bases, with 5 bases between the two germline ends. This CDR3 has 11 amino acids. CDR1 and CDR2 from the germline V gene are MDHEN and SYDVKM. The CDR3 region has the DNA TGTGCCAGCAGGGAAGCAGATACGCAGTATTTT. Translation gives CASREADTQYF.